The 32 T cell receptor beta chains below all came from one sample that was sequenced in a study of T cell responses to AZD1222 COVID-19 vaccine. Profiled with immunoSEQ multiplex PCR; TCRdb holds only in-frame clones, not every one. Among roughly 55,000 clones listed, 89% were seen once. The material was peripheral blood, obtained on day 0 of AZD1222 vaccination. The receptors come from an adult in good health.

This rearrangement joins TRBV10-2 to TRBJ2-1, with no clear D. The CDR3 runs 11 residues. V gave up 5 bases and J gave up 7 bases, with 6 bases separating them. Germline CDR1 WSHSY, CDR2 SAAADI. This CDR3 reads CASSLGNEQFF. The CDR3 DNA is TGCGCCAGCAGTTTGGGAAATGAGCAGTTCTTC.

This clone was seen a single time. The chain joins TRBV27 to TRBJ2-1, with D tentatively TRBD1 or TRBD2 (6 bases each). Deletions cut 6 bases from V and 5 bases from J, with 14 bases between. The germline V gene encodes CDR1 MNHEY and CDR2 SMNVEV (reference sequence). The CDR3 totals 14 residues. The CDR3 sequence is CASRGWGAHNEQFF. In nucleotides, the CDR3 is TGTGCCAGCAGAGGCTGGGGGGCTCACAATGAGCAGTTCTTC.

Here the CDR3 reads CAWSPDGVNTEAFF. Here the CDR3 DNA reads TGTGCCTGGAGTCCCGACGGGGTGAACACTGAAGCTTTCTTT. V gene TRBV30 combines with J gene TRBJ1-1; D remains ambiguous. Germline V gene sequence: CDR1 GTSNPN, CDR2 SVGIG (reference sequence). Trimming took 2 bases from V and 0 from J, leaving 10 bases between them. CDR3 size: 14 residues. Based on the CDR3 plus reference TRBV30 and TRBJ1-1, the full variable domain is SQTIHQWPATLVQPVGSPLSLECTVEGTSNPNLYWYRQAAGRGLQLLFYSVGIGQISSEVPQNLSASRPQDRQFILSSKKLLLSDSGFYLCAWSPDGVNTEAFFGQGTRLTVV.

The V gene is TRBV5-1, the J gene TRBJ2-3; 9 nucleotides match TRBD1. Germline V CDR1 and CDR2: SGHRS, YFSETQ. Trimming took 5 bases from V and 7 from J; bases not matched to a gene: 11. This CDR3 has 15 amino acids. CDR3 loop: CASSSIPGQGNTQYF. The CDR3, as DNA: TGCGCCAGCAGTTCCATCCCGGGACAGGGTAATACGCAGTATTTT.

The chain combines TRBV5-1 with TRBJ2-1; 11 bases map to TRBD2. This CDR3 has 15 residues. Trimming cost V 0 bases and J 9 bases; bases outside gene matches: 5. The V gene's germline CDR1 is SGHRS and CDR2 YFSETQ. The CDR3 sequence: CASSLGLAGQGEQFF. In nucleotides, the CDR3 is TGCGCCAGCAGCTTGGGACTAGCGGGGCAAGGTGAGCAGTTCTTC.

In DNA form, the CDR3 reads TGTGCCAGCAGCTTAGCTCTAGATTCCGCGGGACAGGGGGCCAAAGGCTACACCTTC. This encodes CASSLALDSAGQGAKGYTF. The chain carries TRBV7-9 and TRBJ1-2; TRBD1 aligns across 12 bases. J lost 8 bases, V lost 0 bases, and 16 bases had no gene match. Germline CDR1 and CDR2: SEHNR and FQNEAQ (reference sequence). The CDR3 is 19 residues long.

This chain connects TRBV18 to TRBJ1-1; the D gene is possibly TRBD1 (5 bases). Germline CDR1 reads KGHSH; CDR2 reads LQKENI. V was trimmed by 3 bases and J by 4 bases, leaving 9 bases between them. CDR3 length: 13 residues. Here the CDR3 reads CASSPGDSTEAFF. Here the CDR3 DNA reads TGTGCCAGCTCACCCGGTGACAGCACTGAAGCTTTCTTT.

The J gene is TRBJ2-7, the V gene TRBV2; 7 nucleotides agree with TRBD1. CDR1 and CDR2 (germline): SNHLY, FYNNEI. The CDR3 is 13 residues long. Germline trimming cut 6 bases from V and 0 bases from J; bases unmatched to any gene: 2. This CDR3 is CASSGTASYEQYF. The DNA of the CDR3 is TGTGCCAGCAGCGGGACAGCCTCCTACGAGCAGTACTTC.

The chain links TRBV18 to TRBJ2-7, with 9 bases matching TRBD1. This CDR3 contains 16 residues. The germline gives CDR1 KGHSH, CDR2 LQKENI. With V trimmed by 2 bases and J by 1 base, 6 bases remained unmatched. CDR3 coding DNA: TGTGCCAGCTCACCAGGGGGGGGACAGGGATCCTACGAGCAGTACTTC. This codes for CASSPGGGQGSYEQYF.

The gene calls are TRBV3-1 (or the pseudogene TRBV3-2) and TRBJ2-7, with D unclear. V dropped 0 bases and J dropped 4 bases, with 25 bases sitting between them. Germline CDR1 and CDR2: LGHDT and YNNKEL (reference sequence). The CDR3 is 19 residues long. The CDR3 is CASSQDGDPNPPLRYEQYF. DNA for the CDR3: TGTGCCAGCAGCCAAGATGGAGACCCCAACCCCCCTCTTCGGTACGAGCAGTACTTC.

This clone came up a few times. The J gene is TRBJ2-7, the V gene TRBV28; D is perhaps TRBD2 (5 bases). V was shortened by 3 bases and J by 0 bases, with 6 bases between the two germline ends. Germline V gives CDR1 MDHEN, CDR2 SYDVKM. The CDR3 contains 13 residues. The CDR3 is CASSLGSSYEQYF. CDR3 DNA sequence: TGTGCCAGCAGTTTGGGGAGCTCCTACGAGCAGTACTTC.

The rearrangement links TRBV7-8 to TRBJ2-1; D remains ambiguous. The CDR3 runs 12 residues. The germline CDR1 and CDR2 sequences are SGHVS and FQNEAQ. V lost 6 bases, J lost 0 bases, and 3 bases lay in between. CDR3 residues: CASRGSYNEQFF. CDR3 nucleotide sequence: TGTGCCAGCAGGGGCTCCTACAATGAGCAGTTCTTC.

The chain links TRBV5-1 to TRBJ1-2; 8 bases are shared with TRBD1. Trimming removed 4 bases from V and 2 bases from J; junction bases left unmatched: 7. This CDR3 region has 15 residues. Germline V gene lookup returns CDR1 SGHRS and CDR2 YFSETQ. The CDR3 coding sequence is TGCGCCAGCAGCGTACAGGGGGACCACAACTATGGCTACACCTTC. Translated: CASSVQGDHNYGYTF. Using reference TRBV5-1 and TRBJ1-2 for the parts outside the CDR3, the full variable domain is KAGVTQTPRYLIKTRGQQVTLSCSPISGHRSVSWYQQTPGQGLQFLFEYFSETQRNKGNFPGRFSGRQFSNSRSEMNVSTLELGDSALYLCASSVQGDHNYGYTFGSGTRLTVV.

The V call is TRBV5-1, the J call TRBJ2-3, with D unclear. This CDR3 spans 14 amino acids. Trimming cost V 0 bases and J 6 bases, with 11 bases left between them. Germline lookup yields CDR1 SGHRS and CDR2 YFSETQ. CDR3 sequence (DNA): TGCGCCAGCAGCTTGGGGACCTGGGGTGATACGCAGTATTTT. Encoded protein: CASSLGTWGDTQYF.

The rearrangement uses TRBV5-1 and TRBJ2-3; unclear D gene. The V end lost 2 bases, the J end lost 4 bases, and 11 bases lay between the germline ends. Germline lookup yields CDR1 SGHRS and CDR2 YFSETQ. The CDR3 is 14 amino acids. CDR3 DNA: TGCGCCAGCAGCTTAAGTCGCTTCCCAGATACGCAGTATTTT. As protein: CASSLSRFPDTQYF.

This clone was detected only a few times. The chain links TRBV3-1 (or the pseudogene TRBV3-2) to TRBJ1-4, with D hard to call. The V end was cut by 4 bases, the J end by 5 bases, with 11 bases between. In germline, CDR1 is LGHDT, CDR2 YNNKEL (reference sequence). There are 14 residues in the CDR3. CDR3 amino acids: CASSLRTSNEKLFF. The CDR3 DNA reads TGTGCCAGCAGCCTACGGACCAGCAATGAAAAACTGTTTTTT.

This chain connects TRBV15 to TRBJ1-5; no clear D. V gave up 0 bases and J gave up 3 bases, with 9 bases separating them. The CDR3 has 15 residues. CDR1 is LNHNV, CDR2 YYDKDF, per germline (reference sequence). The CDR3 bases are TGTGCCACCAGCAGAGATCAAGGATACAATCAGCCCCAGCATTTT. Translation: CATSRDQGYNQPQHF. Based on the CDR3 plus reference TRBV15 and TRBJ1-5, the full variable domain is DAMVIQNPRYQVTQFGKPVTLSCSQTLNHNVMYWYQQKSSQAPKLLFHYYDKDFNNEADTPDNFQSRRPNTSFCFLDIRSPGLGDTAMYLCATSRDQGYNQPQHFGDGTRLSIL.

The chain uses TRBV6-1 and TRBJ1-5; D is undetermined. Per the germline V gene, CDR1 is MNHNS and CDR2 is SASEGT. The CDR3 totals 11 residues. With 2 bases removed from V and 4 bases from J, the gap between germline ends came to 0 bases. CDR3 nucleotide sequence: TGTGCCAGCAGTGAAAATCAGCCCCAGCATTTT. This gives the protein CASSENQPQHF.

The gene calls are TRBV9 and TRBJ2-3; D unresolved. Germline values: CDR1 SGDLS, CDR2 YYNGEE. V was cut by 3 bases and J by 3 bases, with 17 bases left in between. The CDR3 has 16 amino acids. CDR3 bases: TGTGCCAGCAGCGGGAATTCGGGTTTAGTTACAGATACGCAGTATTTT. This translates into CASSGNSGLVTDTQYF.

This clone was counted a few times. J is TRBJ1-2 and V is TRBV6-6; the match to TRBD1 covers 7 bases. The CDR3 loop spans 13 amino acids. CDR1 and CDR2 (germline): MNHNY, SVGAGI (reference sequence). Trimming removed 1 base from V and 14 bases from J; junction bases left unmatched: 10. This CDR3 is CASSYLFEGQRTF. DNA of the CDR3: TGTGCCAGCAGTTACTTATTTGAGGGACAGCGAACCTTC.

The gene calls are TRBV11-2 and TRBJ1-3; 12 bases agree with TRBD1. Trimming cost V 4 bases and J 1 base; bases outside gene matches: 5. Germline V lookup: CDR1 SGHAT, CDR2 FQNNGV. CDR3 length equals 17 residues. The DNA for the CDR3 is TGTGCCAGCAGCTCCTGGGACAGGGGGCGTTCTGGAAACACCATATATTTT. It encodes CASSSWDRGRSGNTIYF.

The chain employs TRBV19 and TRBJ2-7; the match to TRBD2 covers 9 bases. The germline CDR1 and CDR2 sequences are LNHDA and SQIVND (reference sequence). J gave up 3 bases and V 5 bases, and 20 bases lay outside the gene matches. The CDR3 is 19 residues long. The CDR3: CASSSVAGGSLPSGYEQYF. DNA of the CDR3: TGTGCCAGTAGTTCTGTCGCGGGAGGGTCGCTACCTTCTGGCTACGAGCAGTACTTC.

This chain joins TRBV5-1 and TRBJ2-1; the match to TRBD2 covers 8 bases. V trimming: 0 bases; J trimming: 7 bases; junction bases outside the gene matches: 6. Looked up from germline, CDR1 is SGHRS and CDR2 is YFSETQ. The length of the CDR3 is 15 residues. DNA of the CDR3: TGCGCCAGCAGCTTGGTCTTTAGCGGGACTAATGAGCAGTTCTTC. This encodes CASSLVFSGTNEQFF.

The chain links TRBV2 to TRBJ2-5; 8 bases line up with TRBD1. The CDR3 runs 16 residues. J lost 5 bases, V lost 2 bases, and 10 bases had no gene match. CDR1 is SNHLY and CDR2 is FYNNEI in the germline V gene. CDR3 nucleotide sequence: TGTGCCAGCAGTGAATCATGGGCAGGGGGCTGGGAGACCCAGTACTTC. It encodes CASSESWAGGWETQYF.

V usage is TRBV10-1 and J usage is TRBJ1-1; D remains ambiguous. The germline V and J ends were trimmed by 4 bases and 8 bases, with 11 bases remaining between them. Germline-derived CDR1 and CDR2 are WNHNN and SYGVQD (reference sequence). This CDR3 is built from 12 residues. CDR3 in DNA: TGCGCCAGCAGTGGGTCGAACAGAGAAGCTTTCTTT. Protein: CASSGSNREAFF.

This clone is a singleton in its sample. The chain links TRBV29-1 to TRBJ1-2; D gene ambiguous. The V end was cut by 3 bases, the J end by 5 bases, with 10 bases between. This CDR3 contains 12 residues. The germline gives CDR1 SQVTM, CDR2 ANQGSEA. The CDR3 protein is CSVDSGRYGYTF. CDR3 coding DNA: TGCAGCGTTGATTCAGGACGGTATGGCTACACCTTC. The whole variable domain, filled in from reference TRBV29-1 and TRBJ1-2, reads SAVISQKPSRDICQRGTSLTIQCQVDSQVTMMFWYRQQPGQSLTLIATANQGSEATYESGFVIDKFPISRPNLTFSTLTVSNMSPEDSSIYLCSVDSGRYGYTFGSGTRLTVV.

V usage is TRBV25-1 and J usage is TRBJ1-2, with TRBD1 matching over 8 bases. The CDR3 is made up of 13 amino acids. Germline CDR1 is MGHDK and CDR2 is SYGVNS. The J segment lost 8 bases and the V segment lost 10 bases, leaving 12 bases of the junction unmatched. The CDR3 loop reads CATADREPFGYTF. The CDR3 coding sequence is TGTGCCACCGCGGACAGGGAGCCATTCGGCTACACCTTC.

This chain connects TRBV28 to TRBJ2-6; 10 bases fit TRBD1. The CDR3 runs to 17 residues. Per germline, CDR1 MDHEN and CDR2 SYDVKM. V was pared by 5 bases and J by 4 bases, with 8 bases of the junction left unmatched. CDR3 loop: CASSPGDRGRGANVLTF. CDR3 nucleotide sequence: TGTGCCAGCAGTCCCGGCGACAGGGGGCGCGGGGCCAACGTCCTGACTTTC.

The V and J genes are TRBV28 and TRBJ2-3; TRBD1 might be the D (6 bases). Germline lookup yields CDR1 MDHEN and CDR2 SYDVKM. The CDR3 covers 15 residues. V was pared by 4 bases and J by 2 bases, with 13 bases between. The CDR3 region is CASSSGDSATDTQYF. The DNA of the CDR3 is TGTGCCAGCAGTTCAGGGGATTCGGCCACAGATACGCAGTATTTT.

The gene calls are TRBV2 and TRBJ2-6, with TRBD1 identical over 7 bases. This CDR3 is 15 amino acids long. Unmatched junction bases numbered 9, after V lost 9 bases and J lost 4 bases. Germline V gene data show CDR1 as SNHLY and CDR2 as FYNNEI. The CDR3 loop reads CARDRDPSGANVLTF. Written as DNA, the CDR3 is TGTGCCAGAGACAGGGACCCCTCGGGGGCCAACGTCCTGACTTTC.

The genes are TRBV7-2 and TRBJ1-3; D uncertain. This CDR3 contains 14 residues. The V end was cut by 5 bases, the J end by 4 bases, with 12 bases between. Germline CDR1 and CDR2: SGHTA and FQGNSA. The CDR3 sequence is CASSTRTDGNTIYF. CDR3 nucleotide sequence: TGTGCCAGCAGCACTCGGACGGACGGAAACACCATATATTTT.

This chain connects TRBV28 to TRBJ2-5, with no clear D. The germline V gene has CDR1 MDHEN and CDR2 SYDVKM. Trimming stripped 6 bases from V and 7 bases from J, with 6 bases between. The CDR3 has 10 residues. The CDR3, as DNA: TGTGCCAGCAGCGCTCGGACCCAGTACTTC. It yields the protein CASSARTQYF.